This entry lists 3 T cell receptor beta chains sequenced from one sample in a study of vaccination effects on CD4 cells after COVID-19. TCRdb's copy holds only in-frame clones and misses some; the assay was immunoSEQ multiplex PCR. The sample yields 45,000 or so clones, about three quarters seen once. Their antigens are not known. The authors isolated CD4+ T cells after 9 to 10 days of culture. All study participants received two doses of BNT162b2 or mRNA-1273 vaccine. The sample consisted of CD4+ T cells from PBMCs cultured without peptide, taken after COVID-19 vaccination. All receptors derive from a human donor who received a COVID-19 vaccine.

This clone was counted only a few times. The V and J genes are TRBV3-1 (or the pseudogene TRBV3-2) and TRBJ2-2; TRBD1 or TRBD2 may be the D gene (6 bases each). V shed 1 base and J shed 7 bases, with 13 bases lying between them. CDR3 size: 15 residues. The germline V gene encodes CDR1 LGHDT and CDR2 YNNKEL (reference sequence). CDR3: CASSQVGGAVGELFF. Written as DNA, the CDR3 is TGTGCCAGCAGCCAAGTGGGGGGCGCGGTCGGGGAGCTGTTTTTT.

CDR3 nucleotides: TGTGCCAGCAGCTTAGGCCCGGCAGGGGATGGCTACACCTTC. It specifies CASSLGPAGDGYTF. The V gene is TRBV13, the J gene TRBJ1-2; possible D gene TRBD1, 6 bases. V dropped 0 bases and J dropped 6 bases, with 11 bases sitting between them. The CDR3 totals 14 residues. Germline CDR1 reads PRHDT; CDR2 reads FYEKMQ (reference sequence).

This chain connects TRBV6-6 to TRBJ1-3; D is uncertain. Trimming stripped 0 bases from V and 0 bases from J, with 6 bases between. Germline V gene sequence: CDR1 MNHNY, CDR2 SVGAGI (reference sequence). The CDR3 length is 15 residues. The CDR3 region is CASSYSDGSGNTIYF. The CDR3, as DNA: TGTGCCAGCAGTTACTCCGACGGCTCTGGAAACACCATATATTTT.